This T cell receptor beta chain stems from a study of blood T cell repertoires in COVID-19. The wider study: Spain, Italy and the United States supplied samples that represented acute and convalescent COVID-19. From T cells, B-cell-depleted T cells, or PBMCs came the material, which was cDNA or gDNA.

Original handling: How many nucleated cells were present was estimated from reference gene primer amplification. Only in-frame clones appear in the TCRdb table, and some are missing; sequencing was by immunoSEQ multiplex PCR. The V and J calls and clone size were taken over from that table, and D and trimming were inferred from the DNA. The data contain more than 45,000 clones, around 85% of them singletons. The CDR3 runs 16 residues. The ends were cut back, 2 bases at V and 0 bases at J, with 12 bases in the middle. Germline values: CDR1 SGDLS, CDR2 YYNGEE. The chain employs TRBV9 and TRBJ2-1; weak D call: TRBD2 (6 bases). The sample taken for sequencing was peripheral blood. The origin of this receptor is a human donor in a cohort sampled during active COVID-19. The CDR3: CASSVGGTNSYNEQFF. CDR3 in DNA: TGTGCCAGCAGCGTGGGGGGTACCAACTCCTACAATGAGCAGTTCTTC.